The next 3 T cell receptor beta chains were all read from a single sample in a study of regulatory T cells in long-lasting Graves disease. Library construction for TCR beta used iRepertoire HTBI primers and Arm-PCR of CDR3 regions. Via MiXCR, TCRdb re-called the multiplex PCR reads, giving one row per CDR3 protein. The data contain a few hundred thousand distinct CDR3 sequences, about 12% of them seen just once; the ten biggest clones take up over 15%. Time point defined: newly diagnosed GD, antithyroid drugs for less than 3 months. RNA extracted from PBMCs served as the sequencing template. This same sample was also part of a study on T cells in Graves' hyperthyroidism and ophthalmopathy.

Sample: peripheral blood mononuclear cells (PBMCs), taken at new diagnosis, from a patient treated with antithyroid drugs. These receptors were taken from a woman younger than 30 with Graves disease.

At least ten counts were recorded for this clonotype. Here the CDR3 DNA reads TGCAGTGCTAGGGGACACTCGGTGGGGTTATACGAGCAGTACTTC. It is translated as CSARGHSVGLYEQYF. V is TRBV20-1 and J is TRBJ2-7; TRBD1 might be the D (6 bases). Germline CDR1 reads DFQATT; CDR2 reads SNEGSKA (reference sequence). This CDR3 is 15 amino acids long. Trimming left V 3 bases short and J 4 bases short, with 19 bases between.

Many counts were recorded for this clonotype. The chain carries TRBV6-2 or TRBV6-3 and TRBJ1-1, with D perhaps matching TRBD1 (5 bases). In germline, CDR1 is MNHEY, CDR2 SVGEGT. The CDR3 consists of 15 residues. V dropped 4 bases and J dropped 1 base, with 13 bases sitting between them. CDR3 DNA: TGTGCCAGCAGTTTCCAAGTAGGGGAGAACACTGAAGCTTTCTTT. It encodes CASSFQVGENTEAFF.

The V and J genes are TRBV12-3 or TRBV12-4 and TRBJ2-5; 8 bases fit TRBD2. V dropped 3 bases and J dropped 5; count of bases not matched to a gene: 11. CDR3 length: 16 residues. As DNA, the CDR3 is TGTGCCAGCAGTTTCACAGTCGGGAGGGCCTTTGAGACCCAGTACTTC. Its translation: CASSFTVGRAFETQYF.